These 32 T cell receptor beta chains were sequenced from one sample in a study of shared clonotypes between healthy human individuals (dated by TCRdb to the early 2020s). The library was produced with the immunoSEQ multiplex PCR assay. Here the immuneACCESS table is served through TCRdb, limited to in-frame sequences with V and J called. Missing clones are a known gap in these copies; in checked studies unresolved V genes cover under half, and the rest lacks a known reason. The sample table contains over a million clones; only one count was recorded for around 78% of them. About 0.52% of the sample is taken by the ten largest. Material for sequencing was memory CD4+ T cells from PBMCs. The cell subset or site label for this specimen denotes: CD45RA-negative fraction. These receptors were taken from a man aged 18 to 35 in good health. Some clones in this sample may be carry-over from other donors' samples.

This clone was counted a few times. The sample has other DNA sequences that encode this CDR3 too. The chain couples TRBV6-5 to TRBJ2-5, with 8 bases that match TRBD1. V trimming: 0 bases; J trimming: 2 bases; junction bases outside the gene matches: 2. Germline V gives CDR1 MNHEY, CDR2 SVGAGI. The CDR3 consists of 15 residues. The CDR3 region is CASSYSTGAQETQYF. As DNA, the CDR3 is TGTGCCAGCAGTTACTCGACAGGGGCTCAAGAGACCCAGTACTTC.

This sequence joins TRBV2 and TRBJ2-2; D is undetermined. This CDR3 spans 16 amino acids. Germline assignment: CDR1 SNHLY and CDR2 FYNNEI. Between the trimmed V and J ends, which lost 0 bases and 0 bases, there was a span of 8 bases. The CDR3 bases are TGTGCCAGCAGTGAAGCAGTTGCGGCGAACACCGGGGAGCTGTTTTTT. Protein sequence: CASSEAVAANTGELFF.

J is TRBJ1-4 and V is TRBV10-3; no reliable D call. Trimming left V 2 bases short and J 7 bases short, with 11 bases between. The CDR3 extends over 14 amino acids. Germline CDR1 is ENHRY and CDR2 is SYGVKD. The CDR3 is CAISEPPTREKLFF. In DNA form, the CDR3 reads TGTGCCATCAGTGAGCCCCCGACGCGTGAAAAACTGTTTTTT.

This clone was counted between two and nine times. The CDR3 DNA sequence: TGTGCCAGCAGCCCCGGACCCGACAGCAATCAGCCCCAGCATTTT. Its protein is CASSPGPDSNQPQHF. The chain links TRBV28 to TRBJ1-5, with D unclear. Between the trimmed V and J ends, which lost 6 bases and 1 base, there was a span of 13 bases. The CDR3 totals 15 residues. The germline V gene has CDR1 MDHEN and CDR2 SYDVKM. Filled out from reference TRBV28 and TRBJ1-5, the complete variable domain reads DVKVTQSSRYLVKRTGEKVFLECVQDMDHENMFWYRQDPGLGLRLIYFSYDVKMKEKGDIPEGYSVSREKKERFSLILESASTNQTSMYLCASSPGPDSNQPQHFGDGTRLSIL.

This clone was observed a few times. The chain employs TRBV11-2 and TRBJ2-7, with TRBD2 matching over 13 bases. Germline CDR1 reads SGHAT; CDR2 reads FQNNGV. The trim removed 6 bases at V and 4 bases at J, leaving 3 bases unmatched. The CDR3 contains 14 residues. As DNA, the CDR3 is TGTGCCAGCAGACCACTAGCGGGAGGGTACGAGCAGTACTTC. It yields the protein CASRPLAGGYEQYF.

In DNA, the CDR3 is TGTGCCAGCGGTAAACTGGACAATGAGCAGTTCTTC. Translation gives CASGKLDNEQFF. This rearrangement joins TRBV27 to TRBJ2-1; the D is unclear. Germline V lookup: CDR1 MNHEY, CDR2 SMNVEV (reference sequence). The CDR3 is made up of 12 amino acids. V lost 8 bases, J lost 5 bases, and 10 bases lay in between.

The chain has TRBV9 and TRBJ2-2; TRBD1 might be the D (5 bases). This CDR3 contains 15 residues. CDR1 and CDR2 from the germline V gene are SGDLS and YYNGEE. V was clipped by 0 bases and J by 4 bases, with 10 bases between them. CDR3 sequence: CASSVEGVITGELFF. In DNA form, the CDR3 reads TGTGCCAGCAGCGTAGAAGGGGTTATCACCGGGGAGCTGTTTTTT.

The V gene is TRBV10-3, the J gene TRBJ2-2, with 8 bases lining up with TRBD2. CDR1 is ENHRY and CDR2 is SYGVKD in the germline V gene. With 10 bases clipped from V and 6 bases from J, the junction kept 16 bases outside the gene matches. This CDR3 is 16 amino acids long. CDR3 region: CATAPRSGSGPGELFF. For the CDR3, the DNA is TGTGCCACAGCGCCCCGGAGCGGGAGCGGCCCCGGGGAGCTGTTTTTT.

This clone came up once. The V gene is TRBV29-1, the J gene TRBJ1-4, with TRBD1 matching 10 bases. Looked up from germline, CDR1 is SQVTM and CDR2 is ANQGSEA. V lost 7 bases and J lost 7; bases outside the gene matches: 3. The CDR3 is 12 amino acids. The CDR3 DNA reads TGCAGCGCGGGACAGGGGTCTGAAAAACTGTTTTTT. Protein: CSAGQGSEKLFF.

There are a few counts of this clone. The rearrangement uses TRBV10-3 and TRBJ2-2; 9 bases align to TRBD1. V lost 10 bases, J lost 5 bases, and 14 bases stayed unmatched. The length of the CDR3 is 16 residues. Germline V gene lookup returns CDR1 ENHRY and CDR2 SYGVKD. CDR3 nucleotide sequence: TGTGCCACCCTAACCTCCGGGACAGGGAAAACCGGGGAGCTGTTTTTT. Protein product: CATLTSGTGKTGELFF.

With respect to this clone: Additional DNA sequences in this sample encode the identical CDR3. The chain's CDR3 is CASSGRRGAEAFF. The CDR3 nucleotides read TGTGCCAGCAGCGGGAGGAGGGGCGCTGAAGCTTTCTTT. The V gene is TRBV5-6, the J gene TRBJ1-1, with D perhaps matching TRBD1 (5 bases). V lost 4 bases and J 6 bases, leaving 13 bases between the germline ends. This CDR3 region has 13 residues. Germline-derived CDR1 and CDR2 are SGHDT and YYEEEE.

This clone has a handful of counts. The CDR3 sequence: CASSIRGASSGNTIYF. The CDR3 DNA follows: TGTGCCAGTAGTATCCGAGGGGCCAGCTCTGGAAACACCATATATTTT. This chain joins TRBV19 and TRBJ1-3; possible D gene TRBD1, 5 bases. Germline assignment: CDR1 LNHDA and CDR2 SQIVND (reference sequence). This CDR3 comprises 16 residues. Between the trimmed V and J ends, which lost 3 bases and 0 bases, there was a span of 12 bases. Looking up the rest from reference TRBV19 and TRBJ1-3 gives the full variable domain: DGGITQSPKYLFRKEGQNVTLSCEQNLNHDAMYWYRQDPGQGLRLIYYSQIVNDFQKGDIAEGYSVSREKKESFPLTVTSAQKNPTAFYLCASSIRGASSGNTIYFGEGSWLTVV.

The V and J genes are TRBV27 and TRBJ1-4; perhaps TRBD1 as D (5 bases). V lost 7 bases to trimming and J lost 5 bases, with 20 bases between them. Germline CDR1 is MNHEY and CDR2 is SMNVEV (reference sequence). CDR3 size: 16 residues. CDR3 DNA sequence: TGTGCCAGCACCCCAAATGGGGGGGAGAAGAATGAAAAACTGTTTTTT. It specifies CASTPNGGEKNEKLFF.

The chain carries TRBV5-8 and TRBJ2-1, with TRBD2 matching over 15 bases. This CDR3 region has 16 residues. The V and J ends lost 4 bases and 7 bases, in that order; junction bases with no gene match: 6. Per germline, CDR1 SGHTS and CDR2 YDEGEE. CDR3: CASSPRTSGRGNEQFF. CDR3 nucleotides: TGTGCCAGCAGCCCCCGGACTAGCGGGAGGGGTAATGAGCAGTTCTTC.

The chain recombines TRBV28 with TRBJ1-5; D is ambiguous. Germline assignment: CDR1 MDHEN and CDR2 SYDVKM. The CDR3 length is 13 residues. V lost 7 bases, J lost 0 bases, and 7 bases lay in between. The CDR3 DNA follows: TGTGCCAGCACCGTTTTTAGCAATCAGCCCCAGCATTTT. Amino acids: CASTVFSNQPQHF.

CDR3 DNA sequence: TGTGCCAGCAGTGAGGGCGGGGCGTGGGGTAGCAATCAGCCCCAGCATTTT. Translation: CASSEGGAWGSNQPQHF. The chain combines TRBV28 with TRBJ1-5, with D possibly TRBD1 on 5 matching bases. Germline loops: CDR1 MDHEN, CDR2 SYDVKM. This CDR3 is built from 17 residues. Trimming pared 5 bases from V and 0 bases from J, leaving 17 bases between.

The V gene is TRBV7-3, the J gene TRBJ2-5; perhaps TRBD2 as D (5 bases). The ends were cut back, 2 bases at V and 1 base at J, with 11 bases in the middle. Germline V lookup: CDR1 SGHTA, CDR2 FQGTGA. CDR3 length: 15 residues. The DNA of the CDR3 is TGTGCCAGCAGCTTATCGTCCCGGGGCCAAGAGACCCAGTACTTC. Residues: CASSLSSRGQETQYF.

The CDR3, as DNA: TGTGCCAGCAGCCCACCAGGAGGGATCTTCGAGCAGTACTTC. Amino acid sequence: CASSPPGGIFEQYF. This chain links TRBV7-6 with TRBJ2-7; tentatively, D is TRBD2 (6 bases). Deletions cut 5 bases from V and 6 bases from J, with 17 bases between. From germline, CDR1 is SGHVS and CDR2 FNYEAQ. The CDR3 has 14 amino acids.

The chain combines TRBV11-2 with TRBJ1-2, with D hard to call. The V end lost 1 base, the J end lost 7 bases, and 10 bases lay between the germline ends. Germline V lookup: CDR1 SGHAT, CDR2 FQNNGV. This CDR3 is built from 13 residues. Here the CDR3 DNA reads TGTGCCAGCAGCTTAGGGCCGGGGAGTGGCTACACCTTC. Amino acids: CASSLGPGSGYTF.

The chain has TRBV7-9 and TRBJ2-7; 11 bases map to TRBD2. Looked up from germline, CDR1 is SEHNR and CDR2 is FQNEAQ (reference sequence). V was clipped by 5 bases and J by 0 bases; unmatched bases: 6. The length of the CDR3 is 16 residues. The CDR3 loop reads CASSRTSGYSSYEQYF. DNA of the CDR3: TGTGCCAGCAGCCGGACTAGCGGGTATAGCTCCTACGAGCAGTACTTC. Complete variable domain (other parts from reference TRBV7-9 and TRBJ2-7): DTGVSQNPRHKITKRGQNVTFRCDPISEHNRLYWYRQTLGQGPEFLTYFQNEAQLEKSRLLSDRFSAERPKGSFSTLEIQRTEQGDSAMYLCASSRTSGYSSYEQYFGPGTRLTVT.

This clone was seen once. This chain connects TRBV4-1 to TRBJ1-4; unclear D gene. The V gene's germline CDR1 is MGHRA and CDR2 YSYEKL. The CDR3 runs 17 residues. The germline V and J ends were trimmed by 0 bases and 5 bases, with 16 bases remaining between them. The DNA of the CDR3 is TGCGCCAGCAGCCAAGAAGGCGTTCCTAGAGGGAATGAAAAACTGTTTTTT. As protein: CASSQEGVPRGNEKLFF.

This clone has a single count. This chain connects TRBV14 to TRBJ1-1, with D unresolved. The CDR3 consists of 15 residues. Germline CDR1 is SGHDN and CDR2 is FVKESK. Trimming pared 1 base from V and 5 bases from J, leaving 14 bases between. The CDR3 reads CASSQVSGFWTEAFF. The CDR3 region has the DNA TGTGCCAGCAGCCAAGTGAGTGGATTTTGGACTGAAGCTTTCTTT.

The chain recombines TRBV19 with TRBJ2-1, with 7 bases identical to TRBD2. V shed 9 bases, J shed 0 bases, and the junction held 8 bases outside the gene matches. The CDR3 length is 15 residues. Germline CDR1 reads LNHDA; CDR2 reads SQIVND (reference sequence). This CDR3 is CASATSAYSYNEQFF. The CDR3 DNA sequence: TGTGCCAGCGCAACTAGCGCCTACTCCTACAATGAGCAGTTCTTC.

The chain couples TRBV2 to TRBJ2-5, with a weak D call TRBD1 (5 bases). Trimming stripped 5 bases from V and 1 base from J, with 8 bases between. The CDR3 covers 13 residues. Germline V gene lookup returns CDR1 SNHLY and CDR2 FYNNEI. CDR3 amino acids: CASSFQGQETQYF. The CDR3 DNA follows: TGTGCCAGCAGTTTCCAGGGCCAAGAGACCCAGTACTTC. Based on the CDR3 plus reference TRBV2 and TRBJ2-5, the full variable domain is EPEVTQTPSHQVTQMGQEVILRCVPISNHLYFYWYRQILGQKVEFLVSFYNNEISEKSEIFDDQFSVERPDGSNFTLKIRSTKLEDSAMYFCASSFQGQETQYFGPGTRLLVL.

The rearrangement uses TRBV5-6 and TRBJ2-5; the match to TRBD2 covers 12 bases. Germline V gene sequence: CDR1 SGHDT, CDR2 YYEEEE. V trimming: 4 bases; J trimming: 5 bases; junction bases outside the gene matches: 6. The CDR3 covers 15 residues. CDR3 bases: TGTGCCAGCAGCAAGACTAGCGGGAGATGGGAGACCCAGTACTTC. The encoded protein is CASSKTSGRWETQYF.

The chain links TRBV4-2 to TRBJ1-4, with 9 bases matching TRBD1. V shed 2 bases, J shed 5 bases, and the junction held 3 bases outside the gene matches. The CDR3 sequence is 15 residues long. CDR1 is LGHNA and CDR2 is YNFKEQ in the germline V gene. The CDR3 is CASSQSDRGNEKLFF. CDR3 coding DNA: TGTGCCAGCAGCCAATCCGACAGGGGGAATGAAAAACTGTTTTTT.

This clone was detected only once. The gene calls are TRBV10-3 and TRBJ1-3, with unresolved D. V was cut by 4 bases and J by 0 bases, with 10 bases left in between. Germline V gene data show CDR1 as ENHRY and CDR2 as SYGVKD. This CDR3 spans 15 amino acids. CDR3: CAISVARSSGNTIYF. The CDR3 region has the DNA TGTGCCATCAGTGTAGCCAGGAGCTCTGGAAACACCATATATTTT.

V usage is TRBV6-1 and J usage is TRBJ1-3, with TRBD1 as a possible D gene (5 bases). V lost 3 bases, J lost 4 bases, and 16 bases lay in between. This CDR3 region has 16 residues. Germline-derived CDR1 and CDR2 are MNHNS and SASEGT. CDR3 in DNA: TGTGCCAGCAGTGACCGACTGGGGGGTAGAGGAAACACCATATATTTT. It yields the protein CASSDRLGGRGNTIYF.

The chain joins TRBV30 to TRBJ2-5, with 15 bases that match TRBD2. The end of the DNA fits TRBJ2-7 better, so the J call may be wrong. Germline CDR1 GTSNPN, CDR2 SVGIG (reference sequence). This CDR3 is 19 amino acids long. The DNA for the CDR3 is TGTGCCTGGAGGGCCTCCTTGGGACTAGCGGGAGGTAGGGGCTACGAGCAGTACTTC. Translating gives CAWRASLGLAGGRGYEQYF.

The V gene is TRBV6-5, the J gene TRBJ2-3; the D gene is possibly TRBD1 (6 bases). Germline CDR1 reads MNHEY; CDR2 reads SVGAGI. V lost 3 bases and J lost 6, with 13 bases in between. The CDR3 totals 14 residues. CDR3 sequence (DNA): TGTGCCAGCAGTTATTTCTCAGGGGCGGATACGCAGTATTTT. Its protein is CASSYFSGADTQYF.

The chain has TRBV18 and TRBJ1-6; D gene uncertain. This CDR3 is 12 amino acids long. Germline values: CDR1 KGHSH, CDR2 LQKENI. The V end was cut by 2 bases, the J end by 7 bases, with 3 bases between. The DNA of the CDR3 is TGTGCCAGCTCACCAGGGAATTCACCCCTCCACTTT. It codes for CASSPGNSPLHF.

The chain carries TRBV5-1 and TRBJ2-1; maybe TRBD1 (5 bases). With 3 bases removed from V and 6 bases from J, the gap between germline ends came to 10 bases. CDR3 length: 13 residues. Germline V gene lookup returns CDR1 SGHRS and CDR2 YFSETQ. The CDR3 DNA is TGCGCCAGCAGCTCCCAGGGTTTCAATGAGCAGTTCTTC. As protein: CASSSQGFNEQFF.